Below, 7 T cell receptor beta chains from the same sample are listed, as sequenced in a study of long-term antiretroviral therapy in people with HIV. The assay used was immunoSEQ (version v3.0), run at survey level. TCRdb's copy holds only in-frame clones and misses some; the assay was immunoSEQ multiplex PCR. Found here are about 25,000 clones, 80% to 90% of them singletons; the top ten hold 15% to 20%. This sample comprised unsorted PBMCs, obtained 1.2 years after starting antiretroviral therapy. The receptors were gathered from a man aged 45-65 years with HIV.

This chain uses TRBV10-3 with TRBJ2-1; D gene unclear. Germline assignment: CDR1 ENHRY and CDR2 SYGVKD. This CDR3 is built from 16 residues. Between the trimmed V and J ends, which lost 5 bases and 0 bases, there was a span of 14 bases. In nucleotides, the CDR3 is TGTGCCATCAGTCCCTGGACGGAGAGCTCCTACAATGAGCAGTTCTTC. Translated: CAISPWTESSYNEQFF.

The rearrangement links TRBV7-2 to TRBJ2-3; D tentatively fits TRBD1 or TRBD2 (5 bases each). Germline values: CDR1 SGHTA, CDR2 FQGNSA. The V end was cut by 2 bases, the J end by 2 bases, with 11 bases between. The length of the CDR3 is 15 residues. In nucleotides, the CDR3 is TGTGCCAGCAGCTTAAGGGGACGCCTCACAGATACGCAGTATTTT. Protein: CASSLRGRLTDTQYF.

V and J are TRBV12-5 and TRBJ2-2, with D tentatively TRBD1 (6 bases). From germline, CDR1 is LGHNT and CDR2 FRNRAP. This CDR3 comprises 16 residues. V lost 2 bases, J lost 4 bases, and 14 bases lay in between. CDR3 region: CASGLSTGSGTGELFF. The CDR3 DNA sequence: TGTGCTAGTGGTTTGAGTACAGGGTCAGGCACCGGGGAGCTGTTTTTT.

The chain couples TRBV11-3 to TRBJ2-3, with a tentative D call TRBD2 (5 bases). The CDR3 is made up of 16 amino acids. Per the germline V gene, CDR1 is SGHNT and CDR2 is YENEEA. V was clipped by 4 bases and J by 0 bases, with 14 bases between them. The CDR3 spells CASSSGMAGSTDTQYF. In nucleotides, the CDR3 is TGTGCCAGCAGCTCCGGTATGGCGGGTAGCACAGATACGCAGTATTTT. Full variable domain (remainder filled in from reference TRBV11-3 and TRBJ2-3): EAGVVQSPRYKIIEKKQPVAFWCNPISGHNTLYWYLQNLGQGPELLIRYENEEAVDDSQLPKDRFSAERLKGVDSTLKIQPAELGDSAVYLCASSSGMAGSTDTQYFGPGTRLTVL.

The gene calls are TRBV9 and TRBJ2-1; 8 bases align to TRBD1. The V gene end was trimmed by 3 bases and the J gene end by 5 bases; junction bases not matched to a gene: 7. The CDR3 extends over 15 amino acids. Germline V CDR1 and CDR2: SGDLS, YYNGEE. Here the CDR3 DNA reads TGTGCCAGCAGCGCTGGACAGGGAAAGAACAATGAGCAGTTCTTC. Amino acid sequence: CASSAGQGKNNEQFF.

The chain joins TRBV7-3 to TRBJ2-1, with no clear D. The length of the CDR3 is 15 residues. The V gene's germline CDR1 is SGHTA and CDR2 FQGTGA. V dropped 1 base and J dropped 1 base, with 8 bases sitting between them. The CDR3 DNA reads TGTGCCAGCAGCTTAAGTCGTCTTTCCTACAATGAGCAGTTCTTC. The encoded protein is CASSLSRLSYNEQFF.

The chain joins TRBV2 to TRBJ2-5; 8 nucleotides match TRBD1. In germline, CDR1 is SNHLY, CDR2 FYNNEI. This CDR3 is built from 14 residues. The ends lost 6 bases at V and 5 bases at J; junction bases unmatched: 8. The CDR3 reads CASSPRTGMETQYF. The CDR3 nucleotides are TGTGCCAGCAGCCCTCGGACAGGGATGGAGACCCAGTACTTC.